Shown below are 18 T cell receptor beta chains from a single sample sequenced in a study of human T cells and chemical hapten exposure. Time point described: pre-sensitization, week 0. The treatment is: therapeutic diphenylcyclopropenone sensitization with weekly scalp DPC. TCRdb re-called the RACE reads with MiXCR, one entry per CDR3 protein. The sample includes 190,000 or so distinct CDR3 sequences, 25% to 30% of them seen just once. Sequences were derived from whole blood, sampled in connection with sensitization to the hapten diphenylcyclopropenone (DPC). The receptors were sampled from a woman under 40 with alopecia areata. Some clones in this sample may be carry-over from other donors' samples.

The V call is TRBV4-2, the J call TRBJ1-2; D is undetermined. Germline V gene data show CDR1 as LGHNA and CDR2 as YNFKEQ. The CDR3 covers 16 residues. The V and J ends lost 0 bases and 3 bases respectively, with 14 bases between them. The CDR3 nucleotides are TGTGCCAGCAGCCAAGATCGGGAAGGTTCTTACTATGGCTACACCTTC. Residues: CASSQDREGSYYGYTF.

The chain carries TRBV24-1 and TRBJ2-5; D unresolved. The CDR3 extends over 15 amino acids. Germline V CDR1 and CDR2: KGHDR, SFDVKD. Trimming removed 0 bases from V and 5 bases from J, with 12 bases in between. The CDR3 reads CATSDLRSPGETQYF. The CDR3 nucleotides are TGTGCCACCAGTGATTTGCGGTCCCCTGGGGAGACCCAGTACTTC.

The V and J genes are TRBV29-1 and TRBJ1-2; tentatively, D is TRBD1 (6 bases). With 0 bases removed from V and 4 bases from J, the gap between germline ends came to 15 bases. The CDR3 extends over 15 amino acids. The germline V gene encodes CDR1 SQVTM and CDR2 ANQGSEA. The CDR3 sequence is CSVEDRRGPTYGYTF. CDR3 sequence (DNA): TGCAGCGTTGAAGATCGTCGGGGGCCAACCTATGGCTACACCTTC.

V is TRBV28 and J is TRBJ2-7; perhaps TRBD1 as D (5 bases). Trimming cost V 8 bases and J 2 bases, with 16 bases left between them. Germline CDR1 reads MDHEN; CDR2 reads SYDVKM. CDR3 size: 14 residues. The CDR3 region has the DNA TGTGCCAGCGATTCGATGGACAATCCCTACGAGCAGTACTTC. Residues: CASDSMDNPYEQYF.

This sequence joins TRBV7-2 and TRBJ2-5; 8 bases match TRBD2. J was trimmed by 5 bases and V by 7 bases; bases with no gene match: 9. The length of the CDR3 is 14 residues. The germline V gene has CDR1 SGHTA and CDR2 FQGNSA. The CDR3 nucleotides read TGTGCCAGCACCATGAGCGGGAGAGCGGAGACCCAGTACTTC. This encodes CASTMSGRAETQYF. The full variable domain, with the rest looked up from reference TRBV7-2 and TRBJ2-5, is GAGVSQSPSNKVTEKGKDVELRCDPISGHTALYWYRQSLGQGLEFLIYFQGNSAPDKSGLPSDRFSAERTGGSVSTLTIQRTQQEDSAVYLCASTMSGRAETQYFGPGTRLLVL.

This clonotype was seen a few times. This CDR3 reads CSVTSGGAGEQFF. In nucleotides, the CDR3 is TGCAGCGTGACTAGCGGGGGGGCTGGTGAGCAGTTCTTC. The chain uses TRBV29-1 and TRBJ2-1; TRBD2 matches 14 bases. Germline values: CDR1 SQVTM, CDR2 ANQGSEA. The CDR3 runs to 13 residues. Trimming at V came to 6 bases and at J to 9 bases, leaving 4 bases not matched to a gene.

This sequence joins TRBV7-8 and TRBJ2-1; no firm D call. Germline V gene sequence: CDR1 SGHVS, CDR2 FQNEAQ. V was clipped by 4 bases and J by 4 bases, with 11 bases between them. CDR3 length equals 14 residues. The CDR3 loop reads CASSSTDPYNEQFF. In nucleotides, the CDR3 is TGTGCCAGCAGCTCCACGGACCCTTACAATGAGCAGTTCTTC.

There are many counts of this clonotype. V usage is TRBV12-3 or TRBV12-4 and J usage is TRBJ1-1; the D is unclear. Trimming left V 6 bases short and J 4 bases short, with 9 bases between. The CDR3 has 12 amino acids. The DNA for the CDR3 is TGTGCCAGCAGCCGCCCGGGCACTGAAGCTTTCTTT. Protein product: CASSRPGTEAFF.

The genes are TRBV12-3 or TRBV12-4 and TRBJ2-2; D might be TRBD2 (5 bases). V was pared by 5 bases and J by 6 bases, with 16 bases between. This CDR3 contains 15 residues. The CDR3 region has the DNA TGTGCCAGCAGTCCAACTGGGCCGCGGGCCGGGGAGCTGTTTTTT. Translation: CASSPTGPRAGELFF.

The gene calls are TRBV7-2 and TRBJ2-7; maybe TRBD2 (6 bases). The V end lost 1 base, the J end lost 2 bases, and 21 bases lay between the germline ends. This CDR3 spans 18 amino acids. In germline, CDR1 is SGHTA, CDR2 FQGNSA. CDR3 coding DNA: TGTGCCAGCAGCTTAGGGGGGAGGCTCGAAGGAATTCCCTACGAGCAGTACTTC. This encodes CASSLGGRLEGIPYEQYF.

The chain links TRBV20-1 to TRBJ2-2; maybe TRBD1 (6 bases). The CDR3 runs 13 residues. V was clipped by 6 bases and J by 0 bases, with 8 bases between them. Germline V gene lookup returns CDR1 DFQATT and CDR2 SNEGSKA (reference sequence). Written as DNA, the CDR3 is TGCAGTGCGAGGACAGCGAACACCGGGGAGCTGTTTTTT. The encoded protein is CSARTANTGELFF.

In DNA, the CDR3 is TGTGCCAGCAGCCCGCGGACTAGCGGGGCGCGCGAGCAGTACTTC. Encoded protein: CASSPRTSGAREQYF. V and J are TRBV7-2 and TRBJ2-7, with 12 bases lining up with TRBD2. Germline CDR1 and CDR2: SGHTA and FQGNSA. The CDR3 extends over 15 amino acids. The V and J ends lost 5 bases and 6 bases, in that order; junction bases with no gene match: 8.

The genes are TRBV11-1 and TRBJ1-1; 8 bases line up with TRBD1. J was trimmed by 1 base and V by 5 bases; bases with no gene match: 6. CDR1 and CDR2 from the germline V gene are SGHAT and FQDESV (reference sequence). The CDR3 is 15 amino acids. CDR3 amino acids: CASSTWTGKNTEAFF. For the CDR3, the DNA is TGTGCCAGCAGCACCTGGACAGGGAAGAACACTGAAGCTTTCTTT.

This clonotype was detected only a few times. V usage is TRBV5-5 and J usage is TRBJ1-3; D unclear. Germline lookup yields CDR1 SGHKS and CDR2 YYEKEE (reference sequence). This CDR3 is built from 14 residues. Between the trimmed V and J ends, which lost 0 bases and 7 bases, there was a span of 11 bases. DNA of the CDR3: TGTGCCAGCAGCTTGGGGGGTACCTCTAACACCATATATTTT. Protein product: CASSLGGTSNTIYF.

V is TRBV7-9 and J is TRBJ2-1, with D unresolved. The CDR3 runs to 18 residues. V was pared by 5 bases and J by 2 bases, with 22 bases between. Germline CDR1 SEHNR, CDR2 FQNEAQ (reference sequence). The CDR3 loop is CASSLGGSALPTYNEQFF. Written as DNA, the CDR3 is TGTGCCAGCAGCCTAGGTGGGTCAGCCCTACCCACCTACAATGAGCAGTTCTTC.

Only a few counts were recorded for this clonotype. The chain joins TRBV20-1 to TRBJ2-1, with 13 positions matching TRBD2. CDR1 and CDR2 from the germline V gene are DFQATT and SNEGSKA (reference sequence). V trimming: 4 bases; J trimming: 4 bases; junction bases outside the gene matches: 4. The CDR3 has 15 residues. The DNA of the CDR3 is TGCAGTGCTACGACTAGCGGGAGGTTATACAATGAGCAGTTCTTC. Its translation: CSATTSGRLYNEQFF.

The chain recombines TRBV20-1 with TRBJ1-4, with D unresolved. Trimming removed 3 bases at V and 8 bases at J, with 16 bases between. The CDR3 has 14 residues. The V gene's germline CDR1 is DFQATT and CDR2 SNEGSKA (reference sequence). CDR3 in DNA: TGCAGTGCTAGTCTTTCAGCCCGCGGGGAAAAACTGTTTTTT. This codes for CSASLSARGEKLFF.

The chain uses TRBV7-8 and TRBJ2-1; the match to TRBD2 covers 7 bases. Germline trimming cut 5 bases from V and 8 bases from J; bases unmatched to any gene: 3. The CDR3 runs to 12 residues. The germline gives CDR1 SGHVS, CDR2 FQNEAQ. The CDR3 bases are TGTGCCAGCAGCGGGGGGGGGTATGAGCAGTTCTTC. It specifies CASSGGGYEQFF.